These T cell receptor beta chains were read from a single sample in a study of blood T cell repertoires in COVID-19. Assay: immunoSEQ multiplex PCR; the TCRdb copy retains only in-frame clones and omits some. The sample contains around 100,000 clones, roughly four fifths of which appear only once. The sample comprised peripheral blood. These receptors came from a man between 65 and 85 years old with acute or convalescent COVID-19. CDR3s include the opening cysteine and the closing phenylalanine or tryptophan. The D gene is left open where the match is weak. Where a row states a size, it is once, few, many or the class of an expanded clone; other rows omit it.

CDR3 DNA | CDR3 protein | V gene | CDR3 length | J gene | clone size | D gene
TGTGCCAGTAGTGGTACGGGGGGCGATCAGCCCCAGCATTTT | CASSGTGGDQPQHF | TRBV19 | 14 | TRBJ1-5 | - | -
TGTGCCAGCAGTTTACTAACGGGGAGGGGCAATGGCTACACCTTC | CASSLLTGRGNGYTF | TRBV28 | 15 | TRBJ1-2 | - | -
TGTGCCACCGAGACAGGGGGCTACAATGAGCAGTTCTTC | CATETGGYNEQFF | TRBV24-1 | 13 | TRBJ2-1 | - | TRBD1
TGTGCCAGCAAAAAGGGGGCGAACTATGGCTACACCTTC | CASKKGANYGYTF | TRBV6-5 | 13 | TRBJ1-2 | few | TRBD1
TGCAGCGTTATTACAGGGGTGGAACAGCCCCAGCATTTT | CSVITGVEQPQHF | TRBV29-1 | 13 | TRBJ1-5 | - | TRBD1
TGTGCCAGCTCAGGGACATTCAATGAGCAGTTCTTC | CASSGTFNEQFF | TRBV18 | 12 | TRBJ2-1 | - | -
TGTGCCAGTAGTATCGTCCCGGGACAGGGAAGCTCGGCACCCCTCCACTTT | CASSIVPGQGSSAPLHF | TRBV19 | 17 | TRBJ1-6 | - | TRBD1
TGCAGCGTTCCCTCGGCTAGCGGGGGCACAGATACGCAGTATTTT | CSVPSASGGTDTQYF | TRBV29-1 | 15 | TRBJ2-3 | - | TRBD2
TGTGCCTGGAGTGTGGTGGAAAATCAGGCCCAGCATTTT | CAWSVVENQAQHF | TRBV30 | 13 | TRBJ1-5 | once | -
TGTGCCAGCAGGAGGACTAGTGGTGCCACAGATACGCAGTATTTT | CASRRTSGATDTQYF | TRBV6-4 | 15 | TRBJ2-3 | - | TRBD2
TGCAGCGTTGGAGGAAATCAGCCCCAGCATTTT | CSVGGNQPQHF | TRBV29-1 | 11 | TRBJ1-5 | - | -
TGTGCCGGTACATCTTTGGTCATTGCGCGGGAAAAACTGTTTTTT | CAGTSLVIAREKLFF | TRBV2 | 15 | TRBJ1-4 | - | -
TGTGCCAGCAGCTTCGGGACAGGGGGTTCACCCCTCCACTTT | CASSFGTGGSPLHF | TRBV7-3 | 14 | TRBJ1-6 | - | TRBD1
TGTGCCAGCAGTCAACACGGGTTGGGGGCCAACGTCCTGACTTTC | CASSQHGLGANVLTF | TRBV28 | 15 | TRBJ2-6 | - | -
TGTGCCAGCAGCCACGGGGGAGGGGCCCGCTACACCTTC | CASSHGGGARYTF | TRBV14 | 13 | TRBJ1-2 | - | -
TGCGCCAGCAAGGCAGGGGATGTCTATAATTCACCCCTCCACTTT | CASKAGDVYNSPLHF | TRBV5-1 | 15 | TRBJ1-6 | - | -
TGTGCCAGTAGCCCGGCGGGCTCCCTGGGTGCCTACAATGAGCAGTTCTTC | CASSPAGSLGAYNEQFF | TRBV19 | 17 | TRBJ2-1 | - | -
TGTGCCACCAGTGGTCCAGATGAGCAGTTCTTC | CATSGPDEQFF | TRBV24-1 | 11 | TRBJ2-1 | - | -
TGTGCCACCAGTGATCAGACAGGGGTTACCGGGGAGCTGTTTTTT | CATSDQTGVTGELFF | TRBV24-1 | 15 | TRBJ2-2 | once | TRBD1
TGTGCCAGCAGCCATCGGACAGGGAACACCGGGGAGCTGTTTTTT | CASSHRTGNTGELFF | TRBV14 | 15 | TRBJ2-2 | - | TRBD1
TGTGCCATCAGTGAAGGTCAGGGGCGCAGCTATGGCTACACCTTC | CAISEGQGRSYGYTF | TRBV10-3 | 15 | TRBJ1-2 | few | -
TGTGCCAGCAGCCAGACAGGGGAACGCTACACCTTC | CASSQTGERYTF | TRBV3-1/TRBV3-2 | 12 | TRBJ1-2 | - | TRBD1
TGTGCCAGCAGTGCTCCGGGACAGGGGGCTAGTCAGCCCCAGCATTTT | CASSAPGQGASQPQHF | TRBV28 | 16 | TRBJ1-5 | few | TRBD1
TGTGCCACCAGTGGAGGGCCGAACACTGAAGCTTTCTTT | CATSGGPNTEAFF | TRBV24-1 | 13 | TRBJ1-1 | - | -
TGTGCCACCTTACAGGGAAACTATGAAAAACTGTTTTTT | CATLQGNYEKLFF | TRBV19 | 13 | TRBJ1-4 | - | -
TGTGCCAGCAGCTCGACAGAAGTGCGGCTAGGAAACACCATATATTTT | CASSSTEVRLGNTIYF | TRBV7-8 | 16 | TRBJ1-3 | - | -
TGCAGCGTGACAGATTTCTCCAACACTGAAGCTTTCTTT | CSVTDFSNTEAFF | TRBV29-1 | 13 | TRBJ1-1 | - | -
TGTGCCAGCAGTTACGGTCGACAGGGCCGGAACGGGGAGCTGTTTTTT | CASSYGRQGRNGELFF | TRBV6-5 | 16 | TRBJ2-2 | once | TRBD1
TGTGCCAGCAGTACTAGCGGGAGTTACGAGCAGTACTTC | CASSTSGSYEQYF | TRBV7-3 | 13 | TRBJ2-7 | once | TRBD2
TGTGCCAGCAGTCGGGAAGGTGTCAAAAACATTCAGTACTTC | CASSREGVKNIQYF | TRBV6-5 | 14 | TRBJ2-4 | - | -
TGCGCCAGCAGCCCCGGGACTAGCGGGAGTTTCTACAATGAGCAGTTCTTC | CASSPGTSGSFYNEQFF | TRBV5-1 | 17 | TRBJ2-1 | - | TRBD2
TGTGCCAGCAGTTTATTCGCTAGCGGGGCTACGCAGTATTTT | CASSLFASGATQYF | TRBV28 | 14 | TRBJ2-3 | - | TRBD2
TGCGCCAGCAGCTTGGAGGGACTAGCGGGGTTGTACGAGCAGTACTTC | CASSLEGLAGLYEQYF | TRBV5-1 | 16 | TRBJ2-7 | - | TRBD2
TGTGCCAGCAAGAGACAGGGGGCCAGCAATCAGCCCCAGCATTTT | CASKRQGASNQPQHF | TRBV2 | 15 | TRBJ1-5 | - | TRBD1
TGTGCCAGCTCACCGGCGGGGGATCAGCCCCAGCATTTT | CASSPAGDQPQHF | TRBV18 | 13 | TRBJ1-5 | few | -
TGCGCCAGCAGCTTGGCATCGAACACCGGGGAGCTGTTTTTT | CASSLASNTGELFF | TRBV5-1 | 14 | TRBJ2-2 | once | -
TGCGCCAGCAGACAGCCCGGGGGAAGCTACGAGCAGTACTTC | CASRQPGGSYEQYF | TRBV4-1 | 14 | TRBJ2-7 | - | -
TGCAGCGTTACTACCCCTACCACCAAGGACAGGGACATAAGGGAGCAGTACTTC | CSVTTPTTKDRDIREQYF | TRBV29-1 | 18 | TRBJ2-7 | - | TRBD1
TGTGCCAGCAGCCCGGACAGGGGCACAGATACGCAGTATTTT | CASSPDRGTDTQYF | TRBV6-6 | 14 | TRBJ2-3 | - | TRBD1
TGTGCCAGCAGAAACCCGGGGGGCGGCAATCAGCCCCAGCATTTT | CASRNPGGGNQPQHF | TRBV6-6 | 15 | TRBJ1-5 | - | -
TGCGCCAGCAGCTCCAGGACTAGCGGGAGCTCCAACTACAATGAGCAGTTCTTC | CASSSRTSGSSNYNEQFF | TRBV5-1 | 18 | TRBJ2-1 | - | TRBD2
TGTGCCAACAACTCCCCGAAACAGGGGGCCTATGGCTACACCTTC | CANNSPKQGAYGYTF | TRBV28 | 15 | TRBJ1-2 | - | TRBD1
TGCGCCAGCAGCCTGCACGGACAGGACACTGAAGCTTTCTTT | CASSLHGQDTEAFF | TRBV5-1 | 14 | TRBJ1-1 | few | TRBD1
TGCGCCAGCCAGGGACAGGGGGCGACCACCGGGGAGCTGTTTTTT | CASQGQGATTGELFF | TRBV5-1 | 15 | TRBJ2-2 | - | TRBD1
TGTGCCATCACCAGACAGGGGAACACTGAAGCTTTCTTT | CAITRQGNTEAFF | TRBV10-3 | 13 | TRBJ1-1 | - | TRBD1
TGCGCCAGCAGCCGGGGGTCTTACGAGCAGTACTTC | CASSRGSYEQYF | TRBV5-1 | 12 | TRBJ2-7 | few | -
TGCAGCGTCGCCCTCCTAAACACTGAAGCTTTCTTT | CSVALLNTEAFF | TRBV29-1 | 12 | TRBJ1-1 | once | -
TGCAGCGTCGAAATACAGGGGGGAAGGAAAGCTTTCTTT | CSVEIQGGRKAFF | TRBV29-1 | 13 | TRBJ1-1 | - | TRBD1
TGCGCCAGCAGCTTGGCCCAAGCGAACACTGAAGCTTTCTTT | CASSLAQANTEAFF | TRBV5-1 | 14 | TRBJ1-1 | few | -
TGTGCCACCAGTGATTATTCTAGCGGACACACCGGGGAGCTGTTTTTT | CATSDYSSGHTGELFF | TRBV24-1 | 16 | TRBJ2-2 | - | TRBD2
TGTGCCAGCGCAACATCTAGCTCCTATAATTCACCCCTCCACTTT | CASATSSSYNSPLHF | TRBV28 | 15 | TRBJ1-6 | - | -
TGTGCCAGCAGCCCAGCGAAGGGACAGGGCGAAGCTTTCTTT | CASSPAKGQGEAFF | TRBV5-6 | 14 | TRBJ1-1 | - | TRBD1
TGTGCCAGCAGTTATCGGGGGTCACTTTCTGGAAACACCATATATTTT | CASSYRGSLSGNTIYF | TRBV6-5 | 16 | TRBJ1-3 | - | -
TGCGCCAGCAGTGAGTCTGGGAGGCCTGAAGCTTTCTTT | CASSESGRPEAFF | TRBV10-1 | 13 | TRBJ1-1 | - | -
TGTGCCAGCAGCCAAGAGGCGGGGCGGGGTGAGCAGTTCTTC | CASSQEAGRGEQFF | TRBV3-1/TRBV3-2 | 14 | TRBJ2-1 | - | -